These 27 T cell receptor beta chains were sequenced from one sample in a study of a mutant IDH1 vaccine in newly diagnosed glioma. Time point of the sample: week 11, during vaccination. Alongside topical imiquimod, each dose of vaccine comprised 300 ug of mutant IDH1 20-mer peptide. Assay: immunoSEQ multiplex PCR; the TCRdb copy retains only in-frame clones and omits some. The table shows 60,000 to 75,000 clones, with 84% occurring only once. These TCRs are of unknown antigen specificity. The material sequenced was PBMCs, taken from a glioma patient whose treatment included an IDH1 peptide vaccine. The receptors were gathered from a man in his thirties or forties with glioma.

The V call is TRBV6-5, the J call TRBJ1-4; no clear D. The length of the CDR3 is 14 residues. Trimming removed 6 bases from V and 3 bases from J, with 11 bases in between. Germline V gives CDR1 MNHEY, CDR2 SVGAGI. The CDR3 bases are TGTGCCAGCAGGATAGGAACTGCTAATGAAAAACTGTTTTTT. Translation gives CASRIGTANEKLFF.

The V gene is TRBV4-1, the J gene TRBJ1-4, with D perhaps TRBD1 (6 bases). This CDR3 spans 15 amino acids. V gave up 4 bases and J gave up 5 bases, with 14 bases separating them. Germline assignment: CDR1 MGHRA and CDR2 YSYEKL. CDR3 region: CASSRLGQRNEKLFF. The CDR3, as DNA: TGCGCCAGCAGCCGATTGGGACAAAGAAATGAAAAACTGTTTTTT.

This CDR3 reads CASSPGLRETQYF. Written as DNA, the CDR3 is TGTGCCAGCAGTCCGGGCCTACGAGAGACCCAGTACTTC. The chain couples TRBV2 to TRBJ2-5, with no clear D. Germline V gene sequence: CDR1 SNHLY, CDR2 FYNNEI. Trimming took 5 bases from V and 4 from J, leaving 11 bases between them. This CDR3 region has 13 residues.

The rearrangement joins TRBV28 to TRBJ1-5; D is unresolved. The V and J ends lost 4 bases and 5 bases respectively, with 12 bases between them. The CDR3 sequence is 14 residues long. Germline CDR1 MDHEN, CDR2 SYDVKM. The CDR3 loop reads CASSSRSRDQPQHF. In nucleotides, the CDR3 is TGTGCCAGCAGTTCCCGCAGCCGGGATCAGCCCCAGCATTTT. Supplemented by reference TRBV28 and TRBJ1-5, the full variable domain reads DVKVTQSSRYLVKRTGEKVFLECVQDMDHENMFWYRQDPGLGLRLIYFSYDVKMKEKGDIPEGYSVSREKKERFSLILESASTNQTSMYLCASSSRSRDQPQHFGDGTRLSIL.

CDR3 amino acids: CASSLARVSPYEQYF. Here the CDR3 DNA reads TGCGCCAGCAGCTTGGCCAGGGTTTCGCCCTACGAGCAGTACTTC. The chain recombines TRBV5-1 with TRBJ2-7; D possibly corresponds to TRBD1 (5 bases). Germline CDR1 reads SGHRS; CDR2 reads YFSETQ. Trimming took 0 bases from V and 2 from J, leaving 12 bases between them. The CDR3 is made up of 15 amino acids. The complete variable domain, with remaining parts taken from reference TRBV5-1 and TRBJ2-7, reads KAGVTQTPRYLIKTRGQQVTLSCSPISGHRSVSWYQQTPGQGLQFLFEYFSETQRNKGNFPGRFSGRQFSNSRSEMNVSTLELGDSALYLCASSLARVSPYEQYFGPGTRLTVT.

This rearrangement joins TRBV6-5 to TRBJ2-2, with D perhaps given as TRBD1 or TRBD2 (5 bases each). Looked up from germline, CDR1 is MNHEY and CDR2 is SVGAGI. V lost 10 bases, J lost 4 bases, and 19 bases lay in between. The CDR3 has 15 residues. CDR3: CATTRDLVVTGELFF. CDR3 in DNA: TGTGCCACCACTAGGGACCTCGTCGTCACCGGGGAGCTGTTTTTT.

The chain uses TRBV28 and TRBJ2-7; TRBD2 matches 9 bases. The CDR3 covers 15 residues. CDR1 and CDR2 from the germline V gene are MDHEN and SYDVKM. V gave up 4 bases and J gave up 4 bases; unmatched junction bases: 8. CDR3 nucleotide sequence: TGTGCCAGCAGTTCTCCGGGACTAGCAGAGTACGAGCAGTACTTC. Protein: CASSSPGLAEYEQYF.

This clone has just a few counts. V usage is TRBV30 and J usage is TRBJ1-1; D perhaps matches TRBD1 (5 bases). Germline-derived CDR1 and CDR2 are GTSNPN and SVGIG (reference sequence). CDR3 length: 13 residues. With 0 bases removed from V and 4 bases from J, the gap between germline ends came to 9 bases. For the CDR3, the DNA is TGTGCCTGGAGTGTACAGGACGGCACTGAAGCTTTCTTT. Protein: CAWSVQDGTEAFF.

This chain connects TRBV5-1 to TRBJ2-7; D is tentatively TRBD1 or TRBD2 (6 bases each). This CDR3 has 15 residues. Trimming stripped 4 bases from V and 0 bases from J, with 14 bases between. CDR1 and CDR2 from the germline V gene are SGHRS and YFSETQ. The CDR3 DNA reads TGCGCCAGCAGCATCCAGGGGACTGGCTCCTACGAGCAGTACTTC. It codes for CASSIQGTGSYEQYF. The whole variable domain, remainder taken from reference TRBV5-1 and TRBJ2-7, is KAGVTQTPRYLIKTRGQQVTLSCSPISGHRSVSWYQQTPGQGLQFLFEYFSETQRNKGNFPGRFSGRQFSNSRSEMNVSTLELGDSALYLCASSIQGTGSYEQYFGPGTRLTVT.

V usage is TRBV7-2 and J usage is TRBJ2-3, with no clear D. V dropped 5 bases and J dropped 2 bases, with 8 bases sitting between them. Germline assignment: CDR1 SGHTA and CDR2 FQGNSA. The CDR3 extends over 13 amino acids. CDR3 coding DNA: TGTGCCAGCAGCCCCCGACCCACAGATACGCAGTATTTT. Its translation is CASSPRPTDTQYF.

This clone is a singleton in its sample. This chain joins TRBV5-6 and TRBJ2-1, with 10 bases aligning to TRBD2. The length of the CDR3 is 15 residues. V shed 6 bases, J shed 1 base, and the junction held 4 bases outside the gene matches. Germline V gene data show CDR1 as SGHDT and CDR2 as YYEEEE. The CDR3 region is CASTASGSSYNEQFF. For the CDR3, the DNA is TGTGCCAGCACGGCTAGCGGGAGTTCCTACAATGAGCAGTTCTTC.

The count of this clone is one. J is TRBJ2-1 and V is TRBV7-9; a weak D match, TRBD1 (7 bases). The CDR3 runs 15 residues. The germline V gene has CDR1 SEHNR and CDR2 FQNEAQ (reference sequence). V dropped 5 bases and J dropped 6 bases, with 17 bases sitting between them. CDR3 in amino acids: CASSPQAGGGNEQFF. The CDR3 DNA sequence: TGTGCCAGCAGCCCCCAGGCAGGGGGAGGCAATGAGCAGTTCTTC.

Only one count was recorded for this clone. This chain joins TRBV5-1 and TRBJ2-5; 14 bases fit TRBD2. J lost 4 bases, V lost 4 bases, and 3 bases had no gene match. There are 15 residues in the CDR3. The germline V gene encodes CDR1 SGHRS and CDR2 YFSETQ. The CDR3 DNA is TGCGCCAGCAGCACAGGACTAGCGGGAGGAGAGACCCAGTACTTC. It codes for CASSTGLAGGETQYF.

The rearrangement links TRBV28 to TRBJ2-1; 13 nucleotides match TRBD2. The germline gives CDR1 MDHEN, CDR2 SYDVKM. Unmatched junction bases numbered 8, after V lost 4 bases and J lost 8 bases. The length of the CDR3 is 16 residues. The CDR3 bases are TGTGCCAGCAGTTCCCCTGGGACTAGCGGGGACCATGAGCAGTTCTTC. Residues: CASSSPGTSGDHEQFF.

The CDR3: CASSRQGRGTGELFF. In DNA form, the CDR3 reads TGCGCCAGCAGCCGTCAGGGACGGGGCACCGGGGAGCTGTTTTTT. J is TRBJ2-2 and V is TRBV5-1; D assignment may be TRBD1 or TRBD2 (5 bases each). The V end was cut by 4 bases, the J end by 4 bases, with 14 bases between. Germline lookup yields CDR1 SGHRS and CDR2 YFSETQ. The CDR3 length is 15 residues.

There are a few counts of this clone. This chain connects TRBV4-3 to TRBJ1-2; a possible D gene is TRBD1 (5 bases). V lost 0 bases and J 0 bases, leaving 17 bases between the germline ends. This CDR3 comprises 18 residues. Germline V CDR1 and CDR2: LGHNA, YSLEER. The CDR3 region is CASSQDFWQGGTNYGYTF. CDR3 DNA sequence: TGCGCCAGCAGCCAAGATTTCTGGCAGGGAGGGACTAACTATGGCTACACCTTC.

The chain recombines TRBV2 with TRBJ1-5, with D uncertain. Trimming stripped 3 bases from V and 7 bases from J, with 13 bases between. Germline loops: CDR1 SNHLY, CDR2 FYNNEI. The CDR3 runs to 14 residues. CDR3 DNA sequence: TGTGCCAGCAGTGATGCAGGATCGGGACAGCCCCAGCATTTT. Translation gives CASSDAGSGQPQHF.

J is TRBJ1-2 and V is TRBV7-9; possibly TRBD1 for D (5 bases). CDR3 length equals 15 residues. The V end lost 6 bases, the J end lost 0 bases, and 14 bases lay between the germline ends. CDR1 and CDR2 from the germline V gene are SEHNR and FQNEAQ (reference sequence). CDR3 in DNA: TGTGCCAGCAGACCAAGGGCAGGGCCTAACTATGGCTACACCTTC. Translating it yields CASRPRAGPNYGYTF.

The CDR3 DNA reads as TGTGCCAGCAGCATAACGAGGGACAGCCCCCAGTTCTTC. It encodes CASSITRDSPQFF. The chain combines TRBV11-1 with TRBJ2-1; 7 nucleotides line up with TRBD1. This CDR3 region has 13 residues. Trimming removed 5 bases from V and 13 bases from J; junction bases left unmatched: 11. CDR1 is SGHAT and CDR2 is FQDESV in the germline V gene (reference sequence).

The rearrangement links TRBV19 to TRBJ2-7; D not resolved. The CDR3 spans 12 residues. Germline CDR1 and CDR2: LNHDA and SQIVND (reference sequence). V was trimmed by 5 bases and J by 1 base, leaving 6 bases between them. The CDR3 nucleotides are TGTGCCAGTAGTTCCGGTTCCTACGAGCAGTACTTC. It encodes CASSSGSYEQYF.

J is TRBJ2-7 and V is TRBV30, with a possible D match to TRBD1 (5 bases). The CDR3 covers 13 residues. V was pared by 3 bases and J by 5 bases, with 14 bases between. Germline V gives CDR1 GTSNPN, CDR2 SVGIG (reference sequence). CDR3 sequence: CAWSQGLRHEQYF. In nucleotides, the CDR3 is TGTGCCTGGAGCCAGGGCCTAAGACACGAGCAGTACTTC. The complete variable domain, with remaining parts taken from reference TRBV30 and TRBJ2-7, reads SQTIHQWPATLVQPVGSPLSLECTVEGTSNPNLYWYRQAAGRGLQLLFYSVGIGQISSEVPQNLSASRPQDRQFILSSKKLLLSDSGFYLCAWSQGLRHEQYFGPGTRLTVT.

About this clone itself: Relative to the germline gene, one junction end is altered; a read error may explain this. V is TRBV28 and J is TRBJ1-4; D remains unclear. This CDR3 is built from 15 residues. CDR1 and CDR2 (germline): MDHEN, SYDVKM. The CDR3 DNA reads TGTGCCAGCAGGACCGGCGACTCCGGGAGTGAAAAGCTGTTTTTT. It yields the protein CASRTGDSGSEKLFF.

J is TRBJ1-3 and V is TRBV5-6; 8 bases map to TRBD1. The CDR3 runs 15 residues. CDR1 is SGHDT, CDR2 YYEEEE, per germline. V gave up 4 bases and J gave up 8 bases; unmatched junction bases: 11. CDR3 protein: CASSHTGQGGDTIYF. CDR3 coding DNA: TGTGCCAGCAGCCACACCGGACAGGGAGGGGACACCATATATTTT.

Only one count was recorded for this clone. J is TRBJ2-5 and V is TRBV28; 8 bases fit TRBD2. Looked up from germline, CDR1 is MDHEN and CDR2 is SYDVKM. With V trimmed by 3 bases and J by 5 bases, 11 bases remained unmatched. The CDR3 length is 16 residues. The CDR3 reads CASSFGVAGNRETQYF. CDR3 DNA sequence: TGTGCCAGCAGTTTTGGAGTAGCGGGAAATCGGGAGACCCAGTACTTC. Drawing the rest from reference TRBV28 and TRBJ2-5, the complete variable domain is DVKVTQSSRYLVKRTGEKVFLECVQDMDHENMFWYRQDPGLGLRLIYFSYDVKMKEKGDIPEGYSVSREKKERFSLILESASTNQTSMYLCASSFGVAGNRETQYFGPGTRLLVL.

The chain employs TRBV15 and TRBJ1-1; D not resolved. V shed 0 bases and J shed 0 bases, with 11 bases lying between them. This CDR3 is 16 amino acids long. Germline V lookup: CDR1 LNHNV, CDR2 YYDKDF (reference sequence). This CDR3 reads CATSRDGSSMNTEAFF. CDR3 in DNA: TGTGCCACCAGCAGAGATGGATCAAGCATGAACACTGAAGCTTTCTTT.

The chain links TRBV27 to TRBJ1-1, with D tentatively TRBD1 (5 bases). This CDR3 contains 16 residues. V was pared by 6 bases and J by 1 base, with 18 bases between. The germline gives CDR1 MNHEY, CDR2 SMNVEV (reference sequence). CDR3 loop: CASRRAGTAGNTEAFF. In nucleotides, the CDR3 is TGTGCCAGCAGGAGAGCTGGGACGGCGGGGAACACTGAAGCTTTCTTT.

This clone was seen more than once but under ten times. The rearrangement uses TRBV10-3 and TRBJ1-1; 8 bases fit TRBD1. The germline V gene has CDR1 ENHRY and CDR2 SYGVKD. Trimming took 10 bases from V and 11 from J; bases not matched to a gene: 18. The CDR3 sequence is 14 residues long. CDR3 loop: CATARVQGVGWAFF. The CDR3 DNA sequence: TGTGCCACCGCGAGGGTACAGGGGGTGGGTTGGGCTTTCTTT.